These 11 T cell receptor beta chains share one sample of origin, sequenced in a study of a mutant IDH1 vaccine in newly diagnosed glioma. These receptors' antigens are unknown. Profiling relied on immunoSEQ multiplex PCR, and the TCRdb table lists in-frame clones only, not all of them. This sample has over 50,000 clones, with approximately 80% found just once. Time point: week 47, end of study. In the vaccine, a single dose held 300 ug of the mutant IDH1 20-mer peptide, along with topical imiquimod. Sequenced material: PBMCs, taken from a glioma patient whose treatment included an IDH1 peptide vaccine. These receptors came from a woman in her thirties or forties with glioma. Some clones in this sample may be carry-over from other donors' samples.

This clone rates as medium-sized. The sample has other DNA sequences that encode this CDR3 too. V usage is TRBV30 and J usage is TRBJ1-2; D unresolved. V shed 5 bases and J shed 4 bases, with 14 bases lying between them. The CDR3 has 13 residues. CDR1 is GTSNPN, CDR2 SVGIG, per germline (reference sequence). The CDR3 spells CAWWTREGYGYTF. The CDR3 nucleotides read TGTGCCTGGTGGACTCGGGAGGGCTATGGCTACACCTTC.

In its sample, this clone was seen once. The rearrangement links TRBV6-6 to TRBJ1-5, with D maybe TRBD1 (5 bases). With 6 bases removed from V and 2 bases from J, the gap between germline ends came to 8 bases. CDR1 and CDR2 (germline): MNHNY, SVGAGI (reference sequence). The CDR3 length is 13 residues. The CDR3 DNA reads TGTGCCAGCAGAGTCAGGGGCAATCAGCCCCAGCATTTT. Translating it yields CASRVRGNQPQHF.

This clone was detected once. The genes are TRBV23-1 and TRBJ2-2; D is ambiguous. TRBV23-1 falls under the ORF class, with uncertain function. Trimming pared 6 bases from V and 3 bases from J, leaving 8 bases between. The CDR3 is made up of 13 amino acids. DNA for the CDR3: TGCGCCAGCAGCCTATTATACACCGGGGAGCTGTTTTTT. Protein product: CASSLLYTGELFF.

The chain carries TRBV7-8 and TRBJ1-6; D remains unclear. The V end lost 1 base, the J end lost 6 bases, and 4 bases lay between the germline ends. The CDR3 is 13 amino acids. Looked up from germline, CDR1 is SGHVS and CDR2 is FQNEAQ. CDR3 residues: CASSLDGNSPLHF. The CDR3 region has the DNA TGTGCCAGCAGCTTAGACGGTAATTCACCCCTCCACTTT.

This sequence joins TRBV5-6 and TRBJ2-1; possibly TRBD1 for D (7 bases). The V end lost 4 bases, the J end lost 10 bases, and 24 bases lay between the germline ends. The germline gives CDR1 SGHDT, CDR2 YYEEEE. The CDR3 has 16 residues. CDR3 region: CASSPDWRGPLREQFF. DNA of the CDR3: TGTGCCAGCAGCCCAGATTGGAGGGGGCCCCTACGGGAGCAGTTCTTC.

The rearrangement uses TRBV5-6 and TRBJ2-3; 8 bases agree with TRBD1. CDR1 SGHDT and CDR2 YYEEEE come from the germline V gene. The CDR3 length is 18 residues. The V segment lost 4 bases and the J segment 0 bases; nucleotides outside the gene matches: 13. CDR3 nucleotides: TGTGCCAGCAGCCCTGGGTCAGGGGGCATCACTAGCACAGATACGCAGTATTTT. It yields the protein CASSPGSGGITSTDTQYF.

The chain is built from TRBV10-3 and TRBJ1-5; 9 bases align to TRBD1. Per the germline V gene, CDR1 is ENHRY and CDR2 is SYGVKD. The CDR3 covers 14 residues. With 4 bases clipped from V and 6 bases from J, the junction kept 4 bases outside the gene matches. CDR3 sequence reads: CAISGTGGGQPQHF. The CDR3, as DNA: TGTGCCATCAGTGGTACAGGGGGCGGTCAGCCCCAGCATTTT.

The J gene is TRBJ2-1, the V gene TRBV11-2, with D unclear. CDR1 SGHAT and CDR2 FQNNGV come from the germline V gene. This CDR3 comprises 14 residues. V lost 4 bases to trimming and J lost 5 bases, with 12 bases between them. CDR3 in DNA: TGTGCCAGCAGCTGGACCCCCGGAGACAATGAGCAGTTCTTC. Its protein is CASSWTPGDNEQFF.

The sample holds a few counts of this clone. The chain carries TRBV14 and TRBJ1-4; maybe TRBD1 (5 bases). Germline V gives CDR1 SGHDN, CDR2 FVKESK. This CDR3 has 16 residues. V lost 0 bases and J lost 3, with 11 bases in between. The DNA for the CDR3 is TGTGCCAGCAGCCAAGAATTGGCAGGGCCTAATGAAAAACTGTTTTTT. It codes for CASSQELAGPNEKLFF.

V gene TRBV9 combines with J gene TRBJ2-3, with 8 positions matching TRBD2. The germline CDR1 and CDR2 sequences are SGDLS and YYNGEE. After removal of 2 bases from V and 4 bases from J, the junction contained 18 bases not matched to a gene. The CDR3 has 19 amino acids. The CDR3 DNA reads as TGTGCCAGCAGCGTCCCCGGGGTAGCGGGGCCCTCCACGGCAGATACGCAGTATTTT. Translating it yields CASSVPGVAGPSTADTQYF.

This chain links TRBV4-1 with TRBJ2-3; 8 bases match TRBD1. The V segment lost 2 bases and the J segment 6 bases; nucleotides outside the gene matches: 7. The CDR3 runs 15 residues. Germline assignment: CDR1 MGHRA and CDR2 YSYEKL. CDR3 nucleotide sequence: TGCGCCAGCAGCCAACGGGACAGGAGCCAGGATACGCAGTATTTT. It specifies CASSQRDRSQDTQYF.